Listed below are T cell receptor beta chains from one sample, sequenced in a study of blood T cell repertoires in COVID-19. This table comes from immunoSEQ multiplex PCR, and its TCRdb copy is limited to in-frame clones, with some not included. The sample shows over 350,000 clones, 87% of them seen only once. The sequenced material came from PBMCs or T cells enriched from blood (not recorded which). Every receptor here comes from a woman aged 18-29 years with acute COVID-19. The conserved cysteine and the conserved F or W are not part of the CDR3 here. Fields, in order: D gene, V gene, CDR3 protein. The D gene is left open where the match is weak.

>TRBD1|TRBV13
ASRFLQGAVGTGELF
>-|TRBV11-2
ASSLTDSGDQPQH
>-|TRBV21-1
ASNRARDRGLETQY
>-|TRBV20-1
SAGREYGYT
>-|TRBV29-1
SVEGSFEQY
>-|TRBV5-6
ASSLVGGGQPQH
>-|TRBV28
ASSNLDTSTDTQY
>-|TRBV19
ASSPPGSSHYNEQF
>-|TRBV3-1/TRBV3-2
ASSHGPGVNSPLH
>TRBD2|TRBV6-6
ASSVTSGVTYEQY
>TRBD2|TRBV30
AWSGGGFSGAYNEQF
>-|TRBV23-1
ASSGAHQPQH
>TRBD1|TRBV13
ASSRTGAYYEQY
>-|TRBV6-1
ASSELLNTPGELF
>-|TRBV20-1
SANRETQY
>-|TRBV4-1
ASSQELTRPSTDTQY
>TRBD2|TRBV7-3
ASSSSPSGGRDTQY
>-|TRBV11-1
ASSRQVSDTEAF
>-|TRBV7-6
ASSLLIAASAYNEQF
>TRBD2|TRBV3-1/TRBV3-2
ASSQLAGGGYEQF
>-|TRBV9
ASSVDSLPDTQY
>-|TRBV9
ASSVVGGPYNEQF
>-|TRBV27
ASSLKRTANTGELF
>TRBD2|TRBV13
ASSSGLAGAETQY
>-|TRBV27
ASSPRVRAYNEQF
>TRBD2|TRBV4-3
ASSQELAGNNEQF
>-|TRBV6-2/TRBV6-3
ASSYTLRGNEQF
>TRBD2|TRBV14
ASSQPGLASYEQY
>-|TRBV7-2
ASGLAIDTQY